These 22 T cell receptor beta chains came from one sample sequenced in a study of cytomegalovirus exposure and HLA in healthy donors. 13 Jbeta primers and 60 Vbeta primers were used for the PCR. Generated by immunoSEQ multiplex PCR, the TCRdb table keeps only in-frame clones and is missing some. The sample has just over 150,000 clones, less than 90% seen once; the top ten hold over 1.5%. The sequencing input was PBMCs. Every receptor here comes from a woman aged 18 to 35 in good health and CMV-seronegative.

This clone appeared once. The chain joins TRBV7-9 to TRBJ1-2; 7 bases fit TRBD1. Germline V gene sequence: CDR1 SEHNR, CDR2 FQNEAQ (reference sequence). This CDR3 region has 14 residues. V lost 0 bases and J lost 3; bases outside the gene matches: 1. The CDR3 is CASSLAGGHYGYTF. The CDR3 DNA reads as TGTGCCAGCAGCTTAGCAGGGGGCCACTATGGCTACACCTTC.

The genes are TRBV21-1 and TRBJ2-7; the listed D gene, TRBD1, was not tested against the DNA. TRBV21-1 is noted as a pseudogene. The CDR3 consists of 16 residues. The CDR3, as DNA: TGTGCCAGCAGGAGGGGTCCGGGACAGGGGACCTACGAGCAGTACTTC. Encoded protein: CASRRGPGQGTYEQYF.

This rearrangement joins TRBV5-6 to TRBJ1-2; the match to TRBD1 covers 8 bases. Germline loops: CDR1 SGHDT, CDR2 YYEEEE. V dropped 4 bases and J dropped 3; count of bases not matched to a gene: 2. The CDR3 consists of 13 residues. The CDR3: CASSPRGHYGYTF. The CDR3 nucleotides read TGTGCCAGCAGCCCCAGGGGGCACTATGGCTACACCTTC.

V and J are TRBV19 and TRBJ2-2; D not resolved. From germline, CDR1 is LNHDA and CDR2 SQIVND (reference sequence). The CDR3 has 13 residues. The V end lost 6 bases, the J end lost 1 base, and 6 bases lay between the germline ends. CDR3 sequence: CASSVQNTGELFF. CDR3 DNA: TGTGCCAGTAGCGTACAGAACACCGGGGAGCTGTTTTTT.

This chain uses TRBV30 with TRBJ2-3; the D gene is possibly TRBD1 (5 bases). The CDR3 has 16 amino acids. With 1 base removed from V and 0 bases from J, the gap between germline ends came to 14 bases. Germline-derived CDR1 and CDR2 are GTSNPN and SVGIG (reference sequence). CDR3 nucleotides: TGTGCCTGGAGTGAGGGGTTCTACCTTAGCACAGATACGCAGTATTTT. Translated, it gives CAWSEGFYLSTDTQYF. The variable domain in full, completed from reference TRBV30 and TRBJ2-3, reads SQTIHQWPATLVQPVGSPLSLECTVEGTSNPNLYWYRQAAGRGLQLLFYSVGIGQISSEVPQNLSASRPQDRQFILSSKKLLLSDSGFYLCAWSEGFYLSTDTQYFGPGTRLTVL.

The chain uses TRBV6-1 and TRBJ2-3, with 7 bases lining up with TRBD2. This CDR3 contains 14 residues. CDR1 MNHNS and CDR2 SASEGT come from the germline V gene. V dropped 8 bases and J dropped 1; count of bases not matched to a gene: 6. The CDR3 DNA reads TGTGCCAGCGGCGTTGGGGGGGGCACAGATACGCAGTATTTT. The encoded protein is CASGVGGGTDTQYF.

The chain employs TRBV5-6 and TRBJ2-7; TRBD2 aligns across 14 bases. CDR1 is SGHDT and CDR2 is YYEEEE in the germline V gene. This CDR3 region has 16 residues. With 4 bases clipped from V and 1 base from J, the junction kept 4 bases outside the gene matches. The CDR3 coding sequence is TGTGCCAGCAGCGGGGGACTAGCGGGGGTGTCCTACGAGCAGTACTTC. Its protein is CASSGGLAGVSYEQYF.

This clone was recorded a few times. This chain uses TRBV4-2 with TRBJ1-1, with D possibly matching TRBD1 (5 bases). The germline V and J ends were trimmed by 4 bases and 3 bases, with 9 bases remaining between them. This CDR3 is 13 amino acids long. CDR1 and CDR2 from the germline V gene are LGHNA and YNFKEQ. The CDR3 is CASSPTGHTEAFF. The CDR3, as DNA: TGTGCCAGCAGCCCCACAGGCCACACTGAAGCTTTCTTT.

The J gene is TRBJ1-1, the V gene TRBV7-9; D unresolved. The CDR3 has 17 amino acids. CDR1 is SEHNR and CDR2 is FQNEAQ in the germline V gene (reference sequence). V shed 4 bases and J shed 0 bases, with 18 bases lying between them. In DNA form, the CDR3 reads TGTGCCAGCAGCTCGGGAGGGATGGATCCGATGAACACTGAAGCTTTCTTT. This codes for CASSSGGMDPMNTEAFF. The whole variable domain, remainder taken from reference TRBV7-9 and TRBJ1-1, is DTGVSQNPRHKITKRGQNVTFRCDPISEHNRLYWYRQTLGQGPEFLTYFQNEAQLEKSRLLSDRFSAERPKGSFSTLEIQRTEQGDSAMYLCASSSGGMDPMNTEAFFGQGTRLTVV.

This chain joins TRBV9 and TRBJ2-7; D may be TRBD2 (6 bases). This CDR3 is built from 14 residues. Germline CDR1 SGDLS, CDR2 YYNGEE. The V end was cut by 1 base, the J end by 7 bases, with 15 bases between. The CDR3 sequence: CASSVTQGSGEQYF. The CDR3 DNA follows: TGTGCCAGCAGCGTAACGCAAGGGAGCGGGGAGCAGTACTTC.

The CDR3 DNA is TGTGCCACCCTTTCAGGAGGAGACACTGAAGCTTTCTTT. This translates into CATLSGGDTEAFF. V usage is TRBV6-5 and J usage is TRBJ1-1; D is unclear. Germline CDR1 reads MNHEY; CDR2 reads SVGAGI. Trimming removed 10 bases at V and 3 bases at J, with 15 bases between. The CDR3 runs 13 residues.

The chain joins TRBV30 to TRBJ2-7, with 11 bases lining up with TRBD1. The V gene end was trimmed by 5 bases and the J gene end by 3 bases; junction bases not matched to a gene: 6. CDR1 is GTSNPN and CDR2 is SVGIG in the germline V gene (reference sequence). This CDR3 has 14 amino acids. The CDR3 spells CAWSSGTGGYEQYF. DNA of the CDR3: TGTGCCTGGTCTTCTGGGACAGGGGGCTACGAGCAGTACTTC. The full variable domain, in which reference TRBV30 and TRBJ2-7 provide the parts outside the CDR3, is SQTIHQWPATLVQPVGSPLSLECTVEGTSNPNLYWYRQAAGRGLQLLFYSVGIGQISSEVPQNLSASRPQDRQFILSSKKLLLSDSGFYLCAWSSGTGGYEQYFGPGTRLTVT.

This clone was recorded only once. Other DNA sequences of this sample code for an identical CDR3. The chain uses TRBV19 and TRBJ1-5; D possibly corresponds to TRBD1 (6 bases). The germline CDR1 and CDR2 sequences are LNHDA and SQIVND (reference sequence). The germline V and J ends were trimmed by 1 base and 2 bases, with 6 bases remaining between them. The CDR3 has 14 amino acids. The CDR3 reads CASSIGTGNQPQHF. The CDR3 nucleotides read TGTGCCAGTAGTATAGGGACAGGCAATCAGCCCCAGCATTTT.

The gene calls are TRBV27 and TRBJ1-6; 8 bases map to TRBD1. This CDR3 spans 14 amino acids. Germline trimming cut 10 bases from V and 9 bases from J; bases unmatched to any gene: 11. Germline V gives CDR1 MNHEY, CDR2 SMNVEV (reference sequence). CDR3 in amino acids: CATSYTGGFSPLHF. Written as DNA, the CDR3 is TGTGCCACCAGCTATACAGGGGGTTTTTCACCCCTCCACTTT.

This chain links TRBV28 with TRBJ2-7, with 7 bases fitting TRBD1. V shed 5 bases, J shed 1 base, and the junction held 5 bases outside the gene matches. Per the germline V gene, CDR1 is MDHEN and CDR2 is SYDVKM. The CDR3 contains 14 residues. CDR3 sequence: CASSNRGMSYEQYF. CDR3 nucleotide sequence: TGTGCCAGCAGTAACAGGGGAATGTCCTACGAGCAGTACTTC.

A few counts support this clone. This chain connects TRBV5-1 to TRBJ1-1; D not certain. V lost 0 bases and J lost 7, with 4 bases in between. CDR3 size: 11 residues. From germline, CDR1 is SGHRS and CDR2 YFSETQ. The CDR3 DNA follows: TGCGCCAGCAGCTTGGCCGGTGAAGCTTTCTTT. Protein product: CASSLAGEAFF. The full variable domain, in which reference TRBV5-1 and TRBJ1-1 provide the parts outside the CDR3, is KAGVTQTPRYLIKTRGQQVTLSCSPISGHRSVSWYQQTPGQGLQFLFEYFSETQRNKGNFPGRFSGRQFSNSRSEMNVSTLELGDSALYLCASSLAGEAFFGQGTRLTVV.

The chain recombines TRBV5-6 with TRBJ1-5, with D perhaps TRBD1 (5 bases). Germline-derived CDR1 and CDR2 are SGHDT and YYEEEE. This CDR3 has 15 amino acids. V was cut by 4 bases and J by 7 bases, with 18 bases left in between. CDR3 in amino acids: CASSVGVRVSQPQHF. The CDR3 DNA reads TGTGCCAGCAGCGTGGGGGTTCGGGTCAGCCAGCCCCAGCATTTT.

This clone was seen a single time. The chain uses TRBV19 and TRBJ2-2; 9 bases map to TRBD2. V gave up 4 bases and J gave up 5 bases; unmatched junction bases: 5. This CDR3 contains 15 residues. Germline CDR1 LNHDA, CDR2 SQIVND (reference sequence). DNA of the CDR3: TGTGCCAGTAGTAGCGGGAGGGCTTCAACCGGGGAGCTGTTTTTT. This codes for CASSSGRASTGELFF.

This rearrangement joins TRBV29-1 to TRBJ1-2, with 7 bases identical to TRBD1. With 6 bases clipped from V and 4 bases from J, the junction kept 11 bases outside the gene matches. The CDR3 loop spans 14 amino acids. The V gene's germline CDR1 is SQVTM and CDR2 ANQGSEA. CDR3 region: CSVGGQQLSYGYTF. For the CDR3, the DNA is TGCAGCGTCGGGGGACAGCAACTTTCCTATGGCTACACCTTC.

The chain couples TRBV13 to TRBJ2-7; tentative D call: TRBD1 (6 bases). V was pared by 6 bases and J by 3 bases, with 12 bases between. This CDR3 region has 13 residues. Germline V gene lookup returns CDR1 PRHDT and CDR2 FYEKMQ (reference sequence). CDR3 nucleotides: TGTGCCAGCAGTCCCAGGGGTAACTACGAGCAGTACTTC. Translating gives CASSPRGNYEQYF.

The V gene is TRBV19, the J gene TRBJ1-5; D gene unclear. V lost 6 bases and J lost 2, with 14 bases in between. Germline CDR1 reads LNHDA; CDR2 reads SQIVND (reference sequence). This CDR3 has 15 residues. CDR3 in amino acids: CASSKKVVGNQPQHF. The CDR3 nucleotides are TGTGCCAGTAGCAAAAAAGTAGTGGGCAATCAGCCCCAGCATTTT.

The V gene is TRBV6-1, the J gene TRBJ1-1; 9 bases fit TRBD1. With V trimmed by 7 bases and J by 5 bases, 8 bases remained unmatched. The V gene's germline CDR1 is MNHNS and CDR2 SASEGT. The length of the CDR3 is 14 residues. CDR3 bases: TGTGCCAGCATTGGGACAGGGATTATTACTGAAGCTTTCTTT. Amino acid sequence: CASIGTGIITEAFF.